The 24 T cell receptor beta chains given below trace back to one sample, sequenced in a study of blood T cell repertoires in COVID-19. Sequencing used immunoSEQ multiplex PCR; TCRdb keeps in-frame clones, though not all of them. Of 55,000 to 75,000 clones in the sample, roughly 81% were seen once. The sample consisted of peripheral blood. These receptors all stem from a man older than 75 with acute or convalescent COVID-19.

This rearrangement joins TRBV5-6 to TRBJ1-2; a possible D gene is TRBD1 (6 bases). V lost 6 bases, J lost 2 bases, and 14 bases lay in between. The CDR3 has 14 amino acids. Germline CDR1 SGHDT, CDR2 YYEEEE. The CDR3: CASIGGAVNYGYTF. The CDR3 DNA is TGTGCCAGCATTGGGGGCGCGGTGAACTATGGCTACACCTTC.

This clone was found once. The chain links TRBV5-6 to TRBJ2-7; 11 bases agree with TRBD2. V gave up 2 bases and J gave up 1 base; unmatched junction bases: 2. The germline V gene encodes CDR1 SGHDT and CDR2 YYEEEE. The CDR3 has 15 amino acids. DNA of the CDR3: TGTGCCAGCAGCTTCACTAGCGGGGGTTCCTACGAGCAGTACTTC. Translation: CASSFTSGGSYEQYF.

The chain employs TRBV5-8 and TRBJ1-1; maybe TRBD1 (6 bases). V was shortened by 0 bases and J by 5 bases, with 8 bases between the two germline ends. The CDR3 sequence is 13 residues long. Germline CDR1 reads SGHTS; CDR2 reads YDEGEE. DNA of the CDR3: TGTGCCAGCAGCTTGGAGGGGGGGACTGAAGCTTTCTTT. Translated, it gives CASSLEGGTEAFF.

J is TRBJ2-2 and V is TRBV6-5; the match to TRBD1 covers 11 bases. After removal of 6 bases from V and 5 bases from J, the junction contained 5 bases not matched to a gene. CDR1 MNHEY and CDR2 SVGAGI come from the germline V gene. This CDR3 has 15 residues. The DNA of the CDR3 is TGTGCCAGCAGATGGGGACAGGGGGGAACCGGGGAGCTGTTTTTT. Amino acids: CASRWGQGGTGELFF.

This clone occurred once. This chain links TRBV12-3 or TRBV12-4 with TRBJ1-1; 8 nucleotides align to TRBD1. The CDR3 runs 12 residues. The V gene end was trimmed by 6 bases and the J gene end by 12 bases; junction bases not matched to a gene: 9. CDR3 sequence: CASSPDRGWSFF. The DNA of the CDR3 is TGTGCCAGCAGCCCCGACAGGGGATGGTCTTTCTTT.

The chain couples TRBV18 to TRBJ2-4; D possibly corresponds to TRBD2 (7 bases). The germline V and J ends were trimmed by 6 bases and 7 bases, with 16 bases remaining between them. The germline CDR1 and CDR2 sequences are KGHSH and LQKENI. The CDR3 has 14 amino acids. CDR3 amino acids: CASSRGAGQNIQYF. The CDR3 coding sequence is TGTGCCAGCTCCCGGGGGGCAGGGCAGAACATTCAGTACTTC. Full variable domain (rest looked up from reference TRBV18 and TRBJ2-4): NAGVMQNPRHLVRRRGQEARLRCSPMKGHSHVYWYRQLPEEGLKFMVYLQKENIIDESGMPKERFSAEFPKEGPSILRIQQVVRGDSAAYFCASSRGAGQNIQYFGAGTRLSVL.

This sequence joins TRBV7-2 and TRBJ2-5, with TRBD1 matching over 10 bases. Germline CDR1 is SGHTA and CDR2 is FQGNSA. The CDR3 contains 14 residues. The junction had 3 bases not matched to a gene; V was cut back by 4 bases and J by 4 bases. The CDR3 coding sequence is TGTGCCAGCAGCTACGACAGGGGGCTAGAGACCCAGTACTTC. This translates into CASSYDRGLETQYF.

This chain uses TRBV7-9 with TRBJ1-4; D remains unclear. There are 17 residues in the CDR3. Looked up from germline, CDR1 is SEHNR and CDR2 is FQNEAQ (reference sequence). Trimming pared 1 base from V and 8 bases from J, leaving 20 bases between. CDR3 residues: CASSLGPRSPDGEKLFF. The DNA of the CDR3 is TGTGCCAGCAGCTTAGGTCCGCGGTCCCCCGATGGAGAAAAACTGTTTTTT.

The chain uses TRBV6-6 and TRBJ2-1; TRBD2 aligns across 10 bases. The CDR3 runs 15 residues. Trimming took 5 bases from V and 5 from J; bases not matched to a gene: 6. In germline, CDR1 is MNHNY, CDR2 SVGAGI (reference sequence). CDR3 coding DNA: TGTGCCAGCAGTAATCTAGCGGGAGATAACAATGAGCAGTTCTTC. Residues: CASSNLAGDNNEQFF.

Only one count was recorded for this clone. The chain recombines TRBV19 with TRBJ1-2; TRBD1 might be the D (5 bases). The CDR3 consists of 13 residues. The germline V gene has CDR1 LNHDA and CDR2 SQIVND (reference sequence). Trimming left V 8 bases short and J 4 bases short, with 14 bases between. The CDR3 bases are TGTGCCAGTTCATCAGACAGAGTCTATGGCTACACCTTC. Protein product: CASSSDRVYGYTF.

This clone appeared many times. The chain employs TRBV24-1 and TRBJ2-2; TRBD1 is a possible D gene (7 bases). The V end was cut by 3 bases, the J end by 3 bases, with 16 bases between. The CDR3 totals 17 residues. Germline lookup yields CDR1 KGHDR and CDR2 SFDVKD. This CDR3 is CATSDPVAGQYTGELFF. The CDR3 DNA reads TGTGCCACCAGTGATCCCGTTGCGGGACAGTACACCGGGGAGCTGTTTTTT.

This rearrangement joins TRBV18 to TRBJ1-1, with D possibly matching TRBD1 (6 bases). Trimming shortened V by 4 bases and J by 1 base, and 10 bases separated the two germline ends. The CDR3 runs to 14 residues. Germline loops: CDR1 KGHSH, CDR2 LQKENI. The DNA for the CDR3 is TGTGCCAGCTCACAACAGGGATCGAACACTGAAGCTTTCTTT. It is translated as CASSQQGSNTEAFF.

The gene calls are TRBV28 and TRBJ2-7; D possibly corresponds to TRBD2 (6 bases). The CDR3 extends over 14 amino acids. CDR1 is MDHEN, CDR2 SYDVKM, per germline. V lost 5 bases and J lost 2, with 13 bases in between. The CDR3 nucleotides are TGTGCCAGCAGTGGGGGGACGTTTCCCTACGAGCAGTACTTC. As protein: CASSGGTFPYEQYF.

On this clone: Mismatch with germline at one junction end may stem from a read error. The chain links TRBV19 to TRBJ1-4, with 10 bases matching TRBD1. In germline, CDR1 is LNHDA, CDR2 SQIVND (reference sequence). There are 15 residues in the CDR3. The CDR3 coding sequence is TGTGCCAGTAGTATAGATCTTGGGACAGGGGCGCGGACCGCTTTT. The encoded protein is CASSIDLGTGARTAF.

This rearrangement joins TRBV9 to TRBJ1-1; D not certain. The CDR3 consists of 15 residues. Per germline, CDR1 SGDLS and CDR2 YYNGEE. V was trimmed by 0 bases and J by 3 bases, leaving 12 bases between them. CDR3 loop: CASSVADGRYTEAFF. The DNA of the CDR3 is TGTGCCAGCAGCGTAGCGGACGGGAGGTACACTGAAGCTTTCTTT.

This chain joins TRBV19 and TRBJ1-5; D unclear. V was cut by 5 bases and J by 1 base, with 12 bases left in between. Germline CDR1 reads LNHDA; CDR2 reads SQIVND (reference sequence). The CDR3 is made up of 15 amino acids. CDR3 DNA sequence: TGTGCCAGTAGTTCCCTAGGACTAAGCAATCAGCCCCAGCATTTT. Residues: CASSSLGLSNQPQHF.

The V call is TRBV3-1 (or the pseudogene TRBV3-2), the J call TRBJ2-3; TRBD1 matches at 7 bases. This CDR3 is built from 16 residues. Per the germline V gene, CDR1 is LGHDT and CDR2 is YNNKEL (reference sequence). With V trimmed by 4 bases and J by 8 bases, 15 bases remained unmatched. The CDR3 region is CASSPRQGTSHGTQYF. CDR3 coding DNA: TGTGCCAGCAGCCCCCGACAGGGAACGTCACACGGTACGCAGTATTTT.

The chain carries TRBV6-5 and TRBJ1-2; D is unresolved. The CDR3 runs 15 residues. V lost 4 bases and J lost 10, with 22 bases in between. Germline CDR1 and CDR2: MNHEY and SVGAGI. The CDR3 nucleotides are TGTGCCAGCAGTTTGGAGTCCCCGCCGCCTTCCCACTACACCTTC. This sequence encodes CASSLESPPPSHYTF.

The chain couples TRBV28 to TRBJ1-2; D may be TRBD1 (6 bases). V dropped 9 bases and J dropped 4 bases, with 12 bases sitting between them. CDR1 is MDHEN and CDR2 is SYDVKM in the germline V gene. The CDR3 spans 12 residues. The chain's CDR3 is CASGGDPYGYTF. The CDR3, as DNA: TGTGCCAGTGGGGGCGATCCCTATGGCTACACCTTC.

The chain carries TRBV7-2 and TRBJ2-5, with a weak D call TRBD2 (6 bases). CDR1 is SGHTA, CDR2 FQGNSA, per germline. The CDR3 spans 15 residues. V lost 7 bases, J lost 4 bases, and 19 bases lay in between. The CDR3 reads CASTQRAGGVETQYF. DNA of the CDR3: TGTGCCAGCACCCAACGGGCCGGAGGGGTAGAGACCCAGTACTTC.

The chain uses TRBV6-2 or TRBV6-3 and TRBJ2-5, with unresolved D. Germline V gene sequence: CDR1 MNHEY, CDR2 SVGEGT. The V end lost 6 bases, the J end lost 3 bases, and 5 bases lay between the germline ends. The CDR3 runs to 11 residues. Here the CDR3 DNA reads TGTGCCAGCAGCTTAAAAGAGACCCAGTACTTC. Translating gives CASSLKETQYF.

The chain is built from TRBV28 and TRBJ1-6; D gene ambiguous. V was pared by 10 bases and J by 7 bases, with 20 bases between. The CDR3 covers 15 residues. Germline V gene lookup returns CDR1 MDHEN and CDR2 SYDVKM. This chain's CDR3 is CATASVVPGNSPLHF. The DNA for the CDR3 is TGTGCCACAGCCTCCGTGGTACCGGGGAATTCACCCCTCCACTTT.

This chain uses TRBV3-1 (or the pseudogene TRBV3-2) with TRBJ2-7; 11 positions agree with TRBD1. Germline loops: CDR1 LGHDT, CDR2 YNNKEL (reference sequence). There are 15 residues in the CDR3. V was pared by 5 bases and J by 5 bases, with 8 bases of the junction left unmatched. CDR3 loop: CASSYTGQGANEQYF. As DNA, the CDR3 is TGTGCCAGCAGCTATACCGGACAGGGGGCCAACGAGCAGTACTTC.

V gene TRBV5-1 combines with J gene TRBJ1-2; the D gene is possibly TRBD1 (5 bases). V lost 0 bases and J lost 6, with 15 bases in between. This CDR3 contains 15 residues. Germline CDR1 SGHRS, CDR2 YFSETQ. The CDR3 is CASSLAAGGLDGYTF. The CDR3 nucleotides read TGCGCCAGCAGCTTGGCTGCGGGGGGTCTTGATGGCTACACCTTC.